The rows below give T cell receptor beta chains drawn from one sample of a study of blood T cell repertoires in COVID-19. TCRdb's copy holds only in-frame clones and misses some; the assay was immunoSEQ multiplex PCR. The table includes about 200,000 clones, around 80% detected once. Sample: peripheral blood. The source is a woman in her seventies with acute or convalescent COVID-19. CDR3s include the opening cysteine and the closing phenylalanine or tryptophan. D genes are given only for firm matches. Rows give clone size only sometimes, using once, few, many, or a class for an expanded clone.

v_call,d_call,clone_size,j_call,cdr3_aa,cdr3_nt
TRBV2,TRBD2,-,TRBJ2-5,CASSQGLAEETQYF,TGTGCCAGCAGCCAGGGACTAGCCGAAGAGACCCAGTACTTC
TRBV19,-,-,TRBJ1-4,CASSAQGSAGEKLFF,TGTGCCAGTAGTGCACAGGGATCGGCAGGTGAAAAACTGTTTTTT
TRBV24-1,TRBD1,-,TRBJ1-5,CATSEGQGQGQPQHF,TGTGCCACCAGTGAGGGACAGGGCCAAGGGCAGCCCCAGCATTTT
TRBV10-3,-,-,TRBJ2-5,CAISGDSQETQYF,TGTGCCATCAGTGGGGACTCCCAAGAGACCCAGTACTTC
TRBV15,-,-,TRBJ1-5,CATSKALVNQPQHF,TGTGCCACCAGTAAGGCCCTAGTGAATCAGCCCCAGCATTTT
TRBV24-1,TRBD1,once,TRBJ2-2,CATSDPGQGSGELFF,TGTGCCACCAGTGACCCCGGACAGGGATCCGGGGAGCTGTTTTTT
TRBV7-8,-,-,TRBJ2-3,CASSLLGGDTQYF,TGTGCCAGCAGCCTACTCGGTGGAGATACGCAGTATTTT
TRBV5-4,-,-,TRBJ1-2,CASSPNNYGYTF,TGTGCCAGCAGCCCCAATAACTATGGCTACACCTTC
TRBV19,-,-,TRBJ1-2,CATSGGGRQPDYGYTF,TGTGCCACCAGCGGAGGAGGGAGGCAACCCGACTATGGCTACACCTTC
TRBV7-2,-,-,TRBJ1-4,CASSLGGPRSGEKLFF,TGTGCCAGCAGCTTAGGAGGGCCAAGGTCGGGTGAAAAACTGTTTTTT
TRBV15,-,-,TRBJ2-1,CATTSGASGSYNEQFF,TGTGCCACCACCTCAGGGGCCTCCGGCTCCTACAATGAGCAGTTCTTC
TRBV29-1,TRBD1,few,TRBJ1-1,CSVEDSTGAASGTEAFF,TGCAGCGTTGAAGATTCCACAGGGGCCGCCTCGGGAACTGAAGCTTTCTTT
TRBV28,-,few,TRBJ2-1,CASSLRALRDLEQFF,TGTGCCAGCAGTTTACGGGCCCTCAGGGATCTTGAGCAGTTCTTC
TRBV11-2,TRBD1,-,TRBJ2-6,CASSFWGTGMANVLTF,TGTGCCAGCAGCTTCTGGGGGACAGGGATGGCCAACGTCCTGACTTTC
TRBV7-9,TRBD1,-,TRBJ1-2,CASSLEQGASGYTF,TGTGCCAGCAGCTTAGAGCAGGGGGCCAGTGGCTACACCTTC
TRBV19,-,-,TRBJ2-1,CASRFVNEQFF,TGTGCCAGTAGGTTCGTGAATGAGCAGTTCTTC
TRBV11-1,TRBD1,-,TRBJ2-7,CASSIHRGSLYEQYF,TGTGCCAGCTCTATACACAGGGGGTCCCTCTACGAGCAGTACTTC
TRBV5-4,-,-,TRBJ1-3,CASSLQGSSGNTIYF,TGTGCCAGCAGCTTGCAGGGAAGCTCTGGAAACACCATATATTTT
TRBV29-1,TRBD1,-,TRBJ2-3,CSVIRQGGTDTQYF,TGCAGCGTTATACGACAGGGCGGCACAGATACGCAGTATTTT
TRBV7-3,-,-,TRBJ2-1,CASSPSRGSYNEQFF,TGTGCCAGCAGCCCGTCTAGGGGCTCCTACAATGAGCAGTTCTTC
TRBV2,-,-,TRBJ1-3,CASSWSSSTGSGNTIYF,TGTGCCAGCAGTTGGTCATCCTCGACAGGCTCTGGAAACACCATATATTTT
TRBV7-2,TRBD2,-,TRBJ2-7,CASSLFWDSGRGEQYF,TGTGCCAGCAGCTTATTCTGGGATAGCGGGAGGGGCGAGCAGTACTTC
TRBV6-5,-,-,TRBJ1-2,CASVRNRPDYGYTF,TGTGCCAGCGTGAGAAACAGGCCCGACTATGGCTACACCTTC
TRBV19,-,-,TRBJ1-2,CASSAGQPYYGYTF,TGTGCCAGTAGTGCCGGACAGCCGTACTATGGCTACACCTTC
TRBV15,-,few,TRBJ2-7,CATSRGLATEQYF,TGTGCCACCAGCAGGGGGCTAGCGACCGAGCAGTACTTC
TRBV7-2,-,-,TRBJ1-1,CASSPRGTGNEAFF,TGTGCCAGCAGCCCCCGGGGGACGGGTAATGAAGCTTTCTTT
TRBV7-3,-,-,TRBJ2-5,CASSVGLLGETQYF,TGTGCCAGCAGCGTCGGCCTCCTCGGGGAGACCCAGTACTTC
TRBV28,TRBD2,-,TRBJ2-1,CASSSPGLAGIYNEQFF,TGTGCCAGCAGTTCCCCCGGACTAGCGGGTATTTACAATGAGCAGTTCTTC
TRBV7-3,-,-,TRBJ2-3,CASSPGVGTDTQYF,TGTGCCAGCAGCCCCGGGGTGGGCACAGATACGCAGTATTTT
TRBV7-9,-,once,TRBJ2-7,CASSWREWDLTRVEQYF,TGTGCCAGCAGCTGGAGGGAATGGGATCTAACCCGGGTCGAGCAGTACTTC
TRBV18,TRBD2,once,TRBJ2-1,CASSPTSGVNRSYNEQFF,TGTGCCAGCTCACCCACTAGCGGAGTGAACCGCTCCTACAATGAGCAGTTCTTC
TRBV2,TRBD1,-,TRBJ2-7,CATRQGLYEQYF,TGTGCCACCCGACAGGGCCTTTACGAGCAGTACTTC
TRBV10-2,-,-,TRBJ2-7,CASSERTAGSYEQYF,TGCGCCAGCAGTGAGCGAACAGCGGGCTCCTACGAGCAGTACTTC
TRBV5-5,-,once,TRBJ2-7,CASSLTGSYEQYF,TGTGCCAGCAGCTTGACAGGCTCCTACGAGCAGTACTTC
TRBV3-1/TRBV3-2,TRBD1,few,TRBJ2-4,CASSLPGTGRRSAIQYF,TGTGCCAGCAGCCTTCCCGGGACAGGTCGCCGCTCAGCCATTCAGTACTTC
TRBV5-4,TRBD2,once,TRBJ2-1,CASSVGLAGVLREQFF,TGTGCCAGCAGCGTAGGACTAGCGGGAGTCCTGAGAGAGCAGTTCTTC
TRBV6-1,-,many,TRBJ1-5,CASSERNQPQHF,TGTGCCAGCAGTGAACGGAATCAGCCCCAGCATTTT
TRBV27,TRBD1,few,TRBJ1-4,CASSPNRGDLEKLFF,TGTGCCAGCAGTCCCAACAGGGGAGATTTGGAAAAACTGTTTTTT
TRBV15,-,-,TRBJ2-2,CATSRVQGGTGELFF,TGTGCCACCAGCAGAGTGCAGGGAGGCACCGGGGAGCTGTTTTTT
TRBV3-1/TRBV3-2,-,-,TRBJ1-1,CASSQGGDTEAFF,TGTGCCAGCAGCCAGGGGGGGGACACTGAAGCTTTCTTT
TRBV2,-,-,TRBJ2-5,CASTEGPTYQETQYF,TGTGCCAGCACCGAGGGTCCTACCTACCAAGAGACCCAGTACTTC
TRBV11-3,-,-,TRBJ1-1,CASSGRNTEAFF,TGTGCCAGCAGTGGGCGGAACACTGAAGCTTTCTTT
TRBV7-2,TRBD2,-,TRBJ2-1,CASSLSGSSYNEQFF,TGTGCCAGCAGCTTAAGCGGGAGCTCCTACAATGAGCAGTTCTTC
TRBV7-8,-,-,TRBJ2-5,CASSLSPGETQYF,TGTGCCAGCAGCTTATCGCCAGGGGAGACCCAGTACTTC
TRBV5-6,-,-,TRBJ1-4,CASSLDTTNEKLFF,TGTGCCAGCAGCTTGGATACAACTAATGAAAAACTGTTTTTT
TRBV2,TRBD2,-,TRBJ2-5,CASSDPRSGRGETQYF,TGTGCCAGCAGTGACCCGAGGAGCGGGAGAGGAGAGACCCAGTACTTC
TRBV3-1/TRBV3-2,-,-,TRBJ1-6,CASSQAAGTSPLHF,TGTGCCAGCAGCCAAGCTGCGGGGACCTCACCCCTCCACTTT
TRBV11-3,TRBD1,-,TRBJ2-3,CASSSPGQTGQQYF,TGTGCCAGCAGCTCTCCGGGACAGACCGGTCAGCAGTATTTT
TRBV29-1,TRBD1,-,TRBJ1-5,CSAGTGFRQPQHF,TGCAGCGCCGGGACAGGCTTCCGTCAGCCCCAGCATTTT
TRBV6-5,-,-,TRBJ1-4,CASSRVTTNEKLFF,TGTGCCAGCAGCAGGGTAACAACTAATGAAAAACTGTTTTTT
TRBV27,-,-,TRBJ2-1,CASSLDRPSYNEQFF,TGTGCCAGCAGTTTGGACAGACCTTCCTACAATGAGCAGTTCTTC
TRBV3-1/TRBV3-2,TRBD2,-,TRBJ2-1,CASSQDSSGYNEQFF,TGTGCCAGCAGCCAAGATTCTAGCGGATACAATGAGCAGTTCTTC
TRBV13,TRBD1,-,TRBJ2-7,CASSTRQGLPLYEQYF,TGTGCCAGCAGCACCCGACAGGGCTTGCCGCTCTACGAGCAGTACTTC